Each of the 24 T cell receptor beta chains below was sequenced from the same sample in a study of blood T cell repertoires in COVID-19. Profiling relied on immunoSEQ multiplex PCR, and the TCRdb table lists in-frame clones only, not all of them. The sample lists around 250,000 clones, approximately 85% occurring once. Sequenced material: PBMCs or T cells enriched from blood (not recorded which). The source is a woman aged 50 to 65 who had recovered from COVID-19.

In nucleotides, the CDR3 is TGTGCCAGCAGCCCAGGAATGGGGCCCTACGAGCAGTACTTC. Amino acids: CASSPGMGPYEQYF. This chain connects TRBV7-9 to TRBJ2-7; TRBD1 might be the D (5 bases). Germline V lookup: CDR1 SEHNR, CDR2 FQNEAQ (reference sequence). V was pared by 5 bases and J by 2 bases, with 13 bases between. This CDR3 is 14 amino acids long.

The CDR3 here is CASSLRTATNEKLFF. In nucleotides, the CDR3 is TGTGCCAGCAGTCTCAGGACAGCAACTAATGAAAAACTGTTTTTT. The chain employs TRBV27 and TRBJ1-4; tentative D call: TRBD1 (6 bases). CDR1 and CDR2 from the germline V gene are MNHEY and SMNVEV (reference sequence). Trimming pared 5 bases from V and 0 bases from J, leaving 10 bases between. This CDR3 is built from 15 residues.

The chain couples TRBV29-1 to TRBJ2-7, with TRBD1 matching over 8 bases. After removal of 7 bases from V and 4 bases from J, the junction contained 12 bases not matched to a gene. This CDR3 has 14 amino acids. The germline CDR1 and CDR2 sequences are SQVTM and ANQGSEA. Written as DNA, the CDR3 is TGCAGCGCCCGAGGATTTGGGACAGGATACGAGCAGTACTTC. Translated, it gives CSARGFGTGYEQYF.

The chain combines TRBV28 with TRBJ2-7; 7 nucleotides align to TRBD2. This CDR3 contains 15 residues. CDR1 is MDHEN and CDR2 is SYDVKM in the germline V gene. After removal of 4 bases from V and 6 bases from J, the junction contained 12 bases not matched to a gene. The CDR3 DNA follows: TGTGCCAGCAGTTCCTCCCTTGGCGGGAGTGTCGAGCAGTACTTC. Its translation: CASSSSLGGSVEQYF.

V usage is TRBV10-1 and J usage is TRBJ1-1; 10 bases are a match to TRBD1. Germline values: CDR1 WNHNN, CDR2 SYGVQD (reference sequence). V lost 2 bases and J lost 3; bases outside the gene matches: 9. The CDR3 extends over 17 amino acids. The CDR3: CASSEETGGPEDTEAFF. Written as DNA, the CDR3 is TGCGCCAGCAGTGAGGAGACAGGGGGCCCGGAGGACACTGAAGCTTTCTTT.

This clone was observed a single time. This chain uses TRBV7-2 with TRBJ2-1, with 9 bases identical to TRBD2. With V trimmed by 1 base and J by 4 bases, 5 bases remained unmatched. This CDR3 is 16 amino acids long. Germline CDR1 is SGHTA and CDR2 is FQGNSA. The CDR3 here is CASSLGGGRAYNEQFF. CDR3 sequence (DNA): TGTGCCAGCAGCTTAGGAGGCGGGAGGGCGTACAATGAGCAGTTCTTC. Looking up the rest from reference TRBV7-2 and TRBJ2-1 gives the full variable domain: GAGVSQSPSNKVTEKGKDVELRCDPISGHTALYWYRQSLGQGLEFLIYFQGNSAPDKSGLPSDRFSAERTGGSVSTLTIQRTQQEDSAVYLCASSLGGGRAYNEQFFGPGTRLTVL.

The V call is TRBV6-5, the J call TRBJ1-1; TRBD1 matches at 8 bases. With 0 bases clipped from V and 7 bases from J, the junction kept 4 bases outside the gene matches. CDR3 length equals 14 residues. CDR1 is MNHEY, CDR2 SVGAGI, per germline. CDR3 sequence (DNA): TGTGCCAGCAGTTACTCGCAGGGGGCTATTGAAGCTTTCTTT. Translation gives CASSYSQGAIEAFF.

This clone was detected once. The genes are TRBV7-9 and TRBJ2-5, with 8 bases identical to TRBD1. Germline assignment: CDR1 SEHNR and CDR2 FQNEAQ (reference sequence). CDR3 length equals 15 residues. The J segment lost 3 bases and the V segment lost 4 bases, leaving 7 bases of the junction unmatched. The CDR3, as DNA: TGTGCCAGCAGCTCCTATATGGACAGGGAAGAGACCCAGTACTTC. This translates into CASSSYMDREETQYF.

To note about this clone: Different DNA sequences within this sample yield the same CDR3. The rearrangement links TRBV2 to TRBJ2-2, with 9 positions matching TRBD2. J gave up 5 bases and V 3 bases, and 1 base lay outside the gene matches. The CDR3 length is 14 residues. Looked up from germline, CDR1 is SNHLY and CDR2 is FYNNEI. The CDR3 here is CASSEAGGTGELFF. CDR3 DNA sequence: TGTGCCAGCAGTGAGGCGGGAGGGACCGGGGAGCTGTTTTTT.

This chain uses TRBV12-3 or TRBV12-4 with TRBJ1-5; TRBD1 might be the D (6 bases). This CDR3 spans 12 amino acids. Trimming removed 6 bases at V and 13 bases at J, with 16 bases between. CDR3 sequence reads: CASSPQNREQHF. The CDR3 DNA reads TGTGCCAGCAGCCCACAAAACAGGGAACAGCATTTT.

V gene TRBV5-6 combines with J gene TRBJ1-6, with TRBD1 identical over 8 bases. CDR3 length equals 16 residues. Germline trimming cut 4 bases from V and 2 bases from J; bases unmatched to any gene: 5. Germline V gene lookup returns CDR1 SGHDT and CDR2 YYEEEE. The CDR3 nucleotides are TGTGCCAGCAGCGCCCAGGGGGCAACCTATAATTCACCCCTCCACTTT. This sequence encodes CASSAQGATYNSPLHF.

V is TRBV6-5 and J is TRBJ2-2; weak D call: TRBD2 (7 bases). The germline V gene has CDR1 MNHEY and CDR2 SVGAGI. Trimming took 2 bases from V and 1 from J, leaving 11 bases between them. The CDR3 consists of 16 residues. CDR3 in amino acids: CASSYVGGQNTGELFF. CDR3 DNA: TGTGCCAGCAGTTACGTCGGGGGGCAGAACACCGGGGAGCTGTTTTTT.

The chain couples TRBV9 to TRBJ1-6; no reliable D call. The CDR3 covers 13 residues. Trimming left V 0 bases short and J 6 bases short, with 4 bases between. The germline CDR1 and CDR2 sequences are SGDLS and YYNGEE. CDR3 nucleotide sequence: TGTGCCAGCAGCGTAGCGTTTAATTCACCCCTCCACTTT. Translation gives CASSVAFNSPLHF.

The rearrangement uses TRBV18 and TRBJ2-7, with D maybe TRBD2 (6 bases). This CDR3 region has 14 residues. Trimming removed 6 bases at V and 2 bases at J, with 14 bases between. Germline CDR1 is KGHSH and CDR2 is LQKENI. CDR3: CASSAPEGPYEQYF. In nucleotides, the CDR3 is TGTGCCAGCTCGGCGCCGGAGGGCCCCTACGAGCAGTACTTC.

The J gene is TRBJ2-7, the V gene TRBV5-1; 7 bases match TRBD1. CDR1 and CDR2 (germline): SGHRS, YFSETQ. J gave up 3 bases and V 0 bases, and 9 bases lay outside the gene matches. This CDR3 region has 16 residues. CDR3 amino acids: CASSLVVGQSVYEQYF. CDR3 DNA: TGCGCCAGCAGCTTGGTGGTGGGACAGAGCGTCTACGAGCAGTACTTC. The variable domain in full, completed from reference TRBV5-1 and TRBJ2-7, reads KAGVTQTPRYLIKTRGQQVTLSCSPISGHRSVSWYQQTPGQGLQFLFEYFSETQRNKGNFPGRFSGRQFSNSRSEMNVSTLELGDSALYLCASSLVVGQSVYEQYFGPGTRLTVT.

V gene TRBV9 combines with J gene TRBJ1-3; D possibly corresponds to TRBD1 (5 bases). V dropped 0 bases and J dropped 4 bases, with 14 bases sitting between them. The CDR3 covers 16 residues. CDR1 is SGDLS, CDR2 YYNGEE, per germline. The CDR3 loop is CASSVAAGGVGNTIYF. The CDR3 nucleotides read TGTGCCAGCAGCGTAGCTGCTGGAGGGGTGGGAAACACCATATATTTT.

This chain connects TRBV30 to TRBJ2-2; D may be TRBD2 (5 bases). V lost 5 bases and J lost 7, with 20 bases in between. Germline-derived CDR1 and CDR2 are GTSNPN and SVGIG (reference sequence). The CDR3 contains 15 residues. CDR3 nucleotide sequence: TGTGCCTGGGGAGGAATAACTAGTTATGGCGGGGAGCTGTTTTTT. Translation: CAWGGITSYGGELFF.

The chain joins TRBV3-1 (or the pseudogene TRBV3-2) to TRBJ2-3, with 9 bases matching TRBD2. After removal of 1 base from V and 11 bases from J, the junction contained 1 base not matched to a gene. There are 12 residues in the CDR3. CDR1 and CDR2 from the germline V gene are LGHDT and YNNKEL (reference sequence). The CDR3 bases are TGTGCCAGCAGCCAAGTGCGGGGGGGGCAGTATTTT. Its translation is CASSQVRGGQYF.

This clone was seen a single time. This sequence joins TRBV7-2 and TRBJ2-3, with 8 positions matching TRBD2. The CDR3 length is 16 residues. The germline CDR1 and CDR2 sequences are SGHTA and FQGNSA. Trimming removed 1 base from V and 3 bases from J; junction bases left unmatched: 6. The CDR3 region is CASSLGVGRGTDTQYF. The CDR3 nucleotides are TGTGCCAGCAGCTTAGGGGTCGGGAGGGGGACAGATACGCAGTATTTT.

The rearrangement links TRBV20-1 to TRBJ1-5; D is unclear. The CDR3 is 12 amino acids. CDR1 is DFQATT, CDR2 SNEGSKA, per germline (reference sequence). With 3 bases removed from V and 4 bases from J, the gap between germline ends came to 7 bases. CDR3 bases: TGCAGTGCTAGTCTCGGGAATCAGCCCCAGCATTTT. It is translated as CSASLGNQPQHF.

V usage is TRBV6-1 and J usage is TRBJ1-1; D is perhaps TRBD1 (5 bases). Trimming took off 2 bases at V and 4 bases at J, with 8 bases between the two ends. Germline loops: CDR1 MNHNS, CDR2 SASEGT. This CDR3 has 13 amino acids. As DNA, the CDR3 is TGTGCCAGCAGTGAACCTCAGGGCACTGAAGCTTTCTTT. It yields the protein CASSEPQGTEAFF.

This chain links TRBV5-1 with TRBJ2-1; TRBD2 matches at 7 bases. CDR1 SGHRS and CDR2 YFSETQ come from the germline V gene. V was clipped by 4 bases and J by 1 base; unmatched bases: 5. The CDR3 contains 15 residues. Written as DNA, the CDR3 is TGCGCCAGCAGCCCTGAAGCGGGATCCTACAATGAGCAGTTCTTC. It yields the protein CASSPEAGSYNEQFF.

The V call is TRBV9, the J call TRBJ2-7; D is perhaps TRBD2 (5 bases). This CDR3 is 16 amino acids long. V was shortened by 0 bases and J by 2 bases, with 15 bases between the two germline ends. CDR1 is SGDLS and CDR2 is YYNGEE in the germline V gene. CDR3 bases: TGTGCCAGCAGCGTAGGTGTTATGGGAGCGACCTACGAGCAGTACTTC. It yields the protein CASSVGVMGATYEQYF.

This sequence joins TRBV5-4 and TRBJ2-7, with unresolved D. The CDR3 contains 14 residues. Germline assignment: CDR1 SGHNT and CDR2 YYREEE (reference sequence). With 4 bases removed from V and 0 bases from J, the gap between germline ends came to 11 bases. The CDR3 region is CASSPLEPSYEQYF. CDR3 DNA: TGTGCCAGCAGCCCATTAGAGCCCTCCTACGAGCAGTACTTC.